A single sample gave rise to the 20 T cell receptor beta chains below, sequenced in a study of blood T cell repertoires in COVID-19. Sequenced by immunoSEQ multiplex PCR; TCRdb stores in-frame clones only, minus some. Of approximately 69,000 clones in the sample, 81% were seen once. The sequencing input was peripheral blood. The receptors come from a woman in her 70s with acute or convalescent COVID-19.

The chain joins TRBV4-1 to TRBJ1-5; D is perhaps TRBD1 (5 bases). Germline assignment: CDR1 MGHRA and CDR2 YSYEKL. The CDR3 is 15 residues long. The V end lost 1 base, the J end lost 5 bases, and 12 bases lay between the germline ends. The chain's CDR3 is CASSQGGWGDQPQHF. CDR3 bases: TGCGCCAGCAGCCAAGGGGGGTGGGGGGATCAGCCCCAGCATTTT.

The rearrangement joins TRBV5-1 to TRBJ2-3; 8 bases match TRBD2. This CDR3 contains 14 residues. The germline gives CDR1 SGHRS, CDR2 YFSETQ. With 2 bases clipped from V and 6 bases from J, the junction kept 5 bases outside the gene matches. The DNA of the CDR3 is TGCGCCAGCAGCTTCGTAGCGGGACTCGATACGCAGTATTTT. As protein: CASSFVAGLDTQYF.

The rearrangement links TRBV21-1 to TRBJ1-1. TRBV21-1 is termed a pseudogene. The CDR3 loop spans 15 amino acids. CDR3 nucleotides: TGTGCCAGCAGCAAAGATGCCGGGGTGAACACTGAAGCTTTCTTT. This encodes CASSKDAGVNTEAFF.

The V and J genes are TRBV10-2 and TRBJ2-7, with 12 positions matching TRBD1. The CDR3 extends over 16 amino acids. V was pared by 8 bases and J by 0 bases, with 8 bases of the junction left unmatched. Germline V gene sequence: CDR1 WSHSY, CDR2 SAAADI. Here the CDR3 DNA reads TGCGCCAGCGGAAACCGGGACAGGGGGCACTCCTACGAGCAGTACTTC. As protein: CASGNRDRGHSYEQYF.

The chain couples TRBV4-1 to TRBJ2-2, with TRBD2 as a possible D gene (5 bases). The CDR3 length is 13 residues. The V gene's germline CDR1 is MGHRA and CDR2 YSYEKL. V lost 4 bases and J 5 bases, leaving 8 bases between the germline ends. The CDR3, as DNA: TGCGCCAGCAGCCGAACTAGGACCGGGGAGCTGTTTTTT. This encodes CASSRTRTGELFF.

The CDR3 DNA reads TGTGCCAGCAGTAACAGGCCGCTATGGGAGCAGTACTTC. Residues: CASSNRPLWEQYF. The J gene is TRBJ2-7, the V gene TRBV28; weak D call: TRBD1 (5 bases). Germline V lookup: CDR1 MDHEN, CDR2 SYDVKM. The V end lost 5 bases, the J end lost 7 bases, and 15 bases lay between the germline ends. This CDR3 contains 13 residues.

The chain uses TRBV6-2 or TRBV6-3 and TRBJ2-7; 8 bases agree with TRBD2. The CDR3 spans 15 residues. Unmatched junction bases numbered 9, after V lost 6 bases and J lost 2 bases. Germline V lookup: CDR1 MNHEY, CDR2 SVGEGT. The CDR3 spells CASSRRGTRAYEQYF. The DNA for the CDR3 is TGTGCCAGCAGCCGCCGAGGGACTAGGGCCTACGAGCAGTACTTC.

This chain joins TRBV7-2 and TRBJ1-6, with 7 bases matching TRBD1. With 4 bases clipped from V and 0 bases from J, the junction kept 6 bases outside the gene matches. Germline V lookup: CDR1 SGHTA, CDR2 FQGNSA. The CDR3 loop spans 17 amino acids. The CDR3 DNA reads as TGTGCCAGCAGCTCGCAAAGGGGGCTCTCCTATAATTCACCCCTCCACTTT. Translation gives CASSSQRGLSYNSPLHF.

The chain has TRBV6-5 and TRBJ2-7; perhaps TRBD2 as D (6 bases). Trimming shortened V by 11 bases and J by 4 bases, and 15 bases separated the two germline ends. CDR1 MNHEY and CDR2 SVGAGI come from the germline V gene. The CDR3 contains 12 residues. The CDR3 nucleotides are TGTGCCCCCCTTGGCGGGACTTACGAGCAGTACTTC. Translated: CAPLGGTYEQYF.

The chain recombines TRBV14 with TRBJ1-3; D gene ambiguous. Germline CDR1 reads SGHDN; CDR2 reads FVKESK. Trimming shortened V by 4 bases and J by 0 bases, and 10 bases separated the two germline ends. The CDR3 runs to 15 residues. The CDR3 reads CASSRLVYSGNTIYF. The CDR3 DNA sequence: TGTGCCAGCAGCCGCCTAGTTTACTCTGGAAACACCATATATTTT.

The chain's CDR3 is CASSFTDSSNQPQHF. The CDR3 DNA reads as TGTGCCAGCAGCTTCACTGACAGTAGCAATCAGCCCCAGCATTTT. V gene TRBV2 combines with J gene TRBJ1-5; D possibly corresponds to TRBD1 (5 bases). V was trimmed by 6 bases and J by 0 bases, leaving 12 bases between them. Germline V gene lookup returns CDR1 SNHLY and CDR2 FYNNEI. The CDR3 is 15 amino acids.

The chain links TRBV27 to TRBJ2-7; D remains unclear. The CDR3 is 12 amino acids. Germline V gene sequence: CDR1 MNHEY, CDR2 SMNVEV (reference sequence). Trimming removed 3 bases from V and 2 bases from J, with 5 bases in between. The CDR3 sequence: CASSFGPYEQYF. The CDR3 DNA is TGTGCCAGCAGTTTCGGTCCCTACGAGCAGTACTTC.

The chain carries TRBV15 and TRBJ1-2; 8 nucleotides match TRBD1. This CDR3 is 16 amino acids long. Germline CDR1 and CDR2: LNHNV and YYDKDF (reference sequence). The V segment lost 1 base and the J segment 0 bases; nucleotides outside the gene matches: 4. CDR3 bases: TGTGCCACCAGCAGAGGGACAGGGATCCCTAACTATGGCTACACCTTC. Amino acid sequence: CATSRGTGIPNYGYTF.

V gene TRBV4-2 combines with J gene TRBJ2-7, with D possibly being TRBD1 (5 bases). This CDR3 spans 15 amino acids. Per the germline V gene, CDR1 is LGHNA and CDR2 is YNFKEQ. V was shortened by 1 base and J by 2 bases, with 12 bases between the two germline ends. Written as DNA, the CDR3 is TGTGCCAGCAGCCAAGTACGAGACAGTCCCTACGAGCAGTACTTC. This gives the protein CASSQVRDSPYEQYF.

The chain employs TRBV13 and TRBJ1-2; 7 bases fit TRBD1. The germline V gene has CDR1 PRHDT and CDR2 FYEKMQ (reference sequence). Germline trimming cut 5 bases from V and 4 bases from J; bases unmatched to any gene: 10. CDR3 size: 15 residues. The CDR3 is CASSRGQVKGYGYTF. DNA for the CDR3: TGTGCCAGCAGCCGCGGACAGGTGAAGGGCTATGGCTACACCTTC.

The gene calls are TRBV6-4 and TRBJ1-1; TRBD1 matches 10 bases. J was trimmed by 6 bases and V by 6 bases; bases with no gene match: 7. Germline V gene data show CDR1 as MRHNA and CDR2 as SNTAGT. This CDR3 region has 14 residues. The CDR3, as DNA: TGTGCCAGCAGCCCGGGACAGGGGCAAGCTGAAGCTTTCTTT. Protein: CASSPGQGQAEAFF.

The rearrangement joins TRBV5-4 to TRBJ1-5, with TRBD1 matching 8 bases. The CDR3 contains 16 residues. Trimming removed 0 bases from V and 6 bases from J; junction bases left unmatched: 8. Looked up from germline, CDR1 is SGHNT and CDR2 is YYREEE (reference sequence). The CDR3 is CASSLGGQGQSQPQHF. The CDR3 DNA reads as TGTGCCAGCAGCTTGGGTGGACAGGGCCAGAGTCAGCCCCAGCATTTT.

The V and J genes are TRBV13 and TRBJ1-2; D is ambiguous. Germline V CDR1 and CDR2: PRHDT, FYEKMQ (reference sequence). V was clipped by 0 bases and J by 8 bases, with 4 bases between them. This CDR3 has 11 amino acids. The CDR3 DNA reads as TGTGCCAGCAGCTTAGGCCGGGGCTACACCTTC. Protein sequence: CASSLGRGYTF. The full variable domain, in which reference TRBV13 and TRBJ1-2 provide the parts outside the CDR3, is AAGVIQSPRHLIKEKRETATLKCYPIPRHDTVYWYQQGPGQDPQFLISFYEKMQSDKGSIPDRFSAQQFSDYHSELNMSSLELGDSALYFCASSLGRGYTFGSGTRLTVV.

This clone was detected only once. The rearrangement joins TRBV9 to TRBJ2-2, with 13 nucleotides matching TRBD2. J was trimmed by 7 bases and V by 2 bases; bases with no gene match: 5. The CDR3 loop spans 16 amino acids. The germline CDR1 and CDR2 sequences are SGDLS and YYNGEE. CDR3: CASSVGLAGVVGELFF. DNA for the CDR3: TGTGCCAGCAGCGTCGGACTAGCGGGAGTGGTCGGGGAGCTGTTTTTT.

CDR3 protein: CASRRTGNTEAFF. CDR3 nucleotide sequence: TGTGCCAGCAGGCGGACAGGCAACACTGAAGCTTTCTTT. The rearrangement uses TRBV6-4 and TRBJ1-1, with 7 bases lining up with TRBD1. This CDR3 is built from 13 residues. The V segment lost 6 bases and the J segment 2 bases; nucleotides outside the gene matches: 3. Looked up from germline, CDR1 is MRHNA and CDR2 is SNTAGT.